The rows below give T cell receptor beta chains drawn from one sample of a study of blood T cells in healthy people across ages. TCRdb redid the calling of the 5' RACE reads with MiXCR, one entry per CDR3 protein. The table shows roughly 790,000 distinct CDR3 sequences, with roughly 43% occurring only once. Material for sequencing was blood. These receptors originate from a woman aged 60-70 years in good health. Both conserved end residues are part of each CDR3. A D gene is named only where the DNA matches it firmly. Expanded clones are given a class, and other clones once, few, many or no size at all.

TRBD1 | TRBJ2-7 | many | TRBV7-9 | CASSSTGSSYEQYF | TGTGCCAGCAGCTCGACAGGGAGCTCCTACGAGCAGTACTTC
TRBD2 | TRBJ2-3 | NA | TRBV3-1 | CASSPPVGGGGQDTQYF | TGTGCCAGCAGCCCGCCGGTTGGGGGGGGTGGACAAGATACGCAGTATTTT
TRBD2 | TRBJ2-5 | NA | TRBV20-1 | CSARDSRGRVILGQETQYF | TGCAGTGCTAGAGATTCTCGGGGGAGGGTCATTTTGGGGCAAGAGACCCAGTACTTC
NA | TRBJ1-2 | NA | TRBV21-1 | CASSKARRGGGHTF | TGTGCCAGCAGCAAAGCACGAAGGGGAGGTGGCCACACCTTC
NA | TRBJ2-5 | NA | TRBV7-9 | CASSLKEETQYF | TGTGCCAGCTCACTAAAAGAGGAGACCCAGTACTTC
NA | TRBJ2-2 | NA | TRBV15 | CATSRDKGWTGELFF | TGTGCCACCAGCAGAGATAAGGGTTGGACCGGGGAGCTGTTTTTT
NA | TRBJ2-7 | few | TRBV6-2/TRBV6-3 | CASSYRRRQTYEQYF | TGTGCCAGCAGTTACAGGAGACGCCAGACCTACGAGCAGTACTTC
TRBD1 | TRBJ2-7 | NA | TRBV7-9 | CASSSAGTGTSYEQYF | TGTGCCAGCAGCTCCGCCGGGACAGGGACGTCCTACGAGCAGTACTTC
TRBD1 | TRBJ2-7 | NA | TRBV28 | CASTPGQAYEQYF | TGTGCCAGCACCCCGGGACAGGCGTACGAGCAGTACTTC
NA | TRBJ2-2 | NA | TRBV4-2 | CASSQGLNTGKLFF | TGTGCCAGCAGCCAAGGCTTGAACACCGGGAAGCTGTTTTTT
NA | TRBJ1-1 | NA | TRBV10-3 | CAISPGREGRQAFF | TGTGCCATCAGTCCGGGAAGGGAAGGGAGGCAAGCTTTCTTT
TRBD1 | TRBJ2-7 | NA | TRBV2 | CASINPGQGIGGQYF | TGTGCCAGCATCAATCCGGGACAGGGAATAGGAGGGCAGTACTTC
TRBD2 | TRBJ2-1 | few | TRBV20-1 | CSASSAFTGREFF | TGCAGTGCTAGTTCGGCCTTCACGGGGAGGGAGTTCTTC
NA | TRBJ2-5 | NA | TRBV6-6 | CASSYSSRTDQETQYF | TGTGCCAGCAGTTACTCGAGTCGGACAGACCAAGAGACCCAGTACTTC
NA | TRBJ2-5 | NA | TRBV30 | CAWSVGQLETQYF | TGTGCCTGGAGTGTAGGACAGCTGGAGACCCAGTACTTC
NA | TRBJ1-2 | once | TRBV29-1 | CSIRDLYSYGYTF | TGCAGTATCCGGGACTTATACTCCTATGGCTACACCTTC
NA | TRBJ1-6 | few | TRBV12-5 | CASGLVTRIPYNSPLHF | TGTGCTAGTGGTTTGGTAACACGGATTCCCTATAATTCACCCCTCCACTTT
NA | TRBJ2-7 | NA | TRBV30 | CAWSVDNEQYF | TGTGCCTGGAGTGTTGATAACGAGCAGTACTTC
NA | TRBJ2-1 | many | TRBV7-9 | CASILDTHNEQFF | TGTGCCAGCATCCTGGACACCCACAATGAGCAGTTCTTC
NA | TRBJ1-2 | NA | TRBV5-1 | CASSWDEDYGYTF | TGCGCCAGCAGCTGGGATGAGGACTATGGCTACACCTTC
NA | TRBJ1-2 | NA | TRBV29-1 | CSVVPRVDPYGYTF | TGCAGCGTTGTGCCCAGGGTAGACCCCTATGGCTACACCTTC
NA | TRBJ2-4 | NA | TRBV27 | CASSLSVNSAREQYF | TGTGCCAGCAGTTTATCGGTCAACTCCGCCCGAGAGCAGTACTTC
NA | TRBJ2-5 | few | TRBV5-1 | CASSSLTADPNEQYF | TGCGCCAGCAGCTCGCTAACCGCCGATCCAAATGAGCAGTACTTC
NA | TRBJ2-5 | NA | TRBV11-1 | CASRQRGTDANEQYF | TGTGCCAGCAGACAACGGGGGACGGATGCCAATGAGCAGTACTTC
NA | TRBJ1-5 | NA | TRBV15 | CATSRDGQGRQPQHF | TGTGCCACCAGCAGAGATGGGCAGGGAAGACAGCCCCAGCATTTT
TRBD2 | TRBJ2-7 | NA | TRBV7-2 | CASSPRTSGSGHEQYF | TGTGCCAGCAGCCCACGGACTAGCGGGAGTGGTCACGAGCAGTACTTC
TRBD1 | TRBJ2-1 | NA | TRBV6-1 | CASSEASTGSNEQYF | TGTGCCAGCAGTGAAGCTTCGACAGGGTCCAATGAGCAGTATTTC
NA | TRBJ1-3 | NA | TRBV20-1 | CSARYSGNTIYF | TGCAGTGCGCGGTACTCTGGAAACACCATATATTTT
NA | TRBJ2-3 | many | TRBV7-3 | CASSPSLVRGDTQYF | TGTGCCAGCAGCCCGAGCCTGGTCCGAGGAGATACGCAGTATTTT
TRBD2 | TRBJ2-2 | NA | TRBV6-6 | CASSYALAGVVGELFF | TGTGCCAGCAGTTACGCCCTAGCGGGAGTTGTCGGGGAGCTGTTTTTT
NA | TRBJ2-1 | NA | TRBV12-3/TRBV12-4 | CASSSWTSGSEQFF | TGTGCCAGCAGTTCATGGACCAGCGGGTCTGAGCAGTTCTTC
NA | TRBJ2-5 | NA | TRBV28 | CASTLSGEATQYF | TGTGCCAGCACTCTTTCGGGGGAAGCGACGCAGTACTTC
TRBD1 | TRBJ2-6 | NA | TRBV7-2 | CASSQEQGAYGANVLTF | TGTGCCAGCAGCCAAGAACAGGGGGCGTATGGGGCCAACGTCCTGACTTTC
TRBD2 | TRBJ2-1 | NA | TRBV20-1 | CSARDLAGAMNEQFF | TGCAGTGCTAGAGATCTAGCGGGGGCTATGAATGAGCAGTTCTTC
NA | TRBJ1-5 | NA | TRBV28 | CASSLVGGSDQPQHF | TGTGCCAGCAGTTTGGTCGGTGGGTCAGATCAGCCCCAGCATTTT
TRBD1 | TRBJ1-2 | many | TRBV7-2 | CASSSPGQSNYGYTF | TGTGCCAGCAGTTCTCCGGGACAGAGTAACTATGGCTACACCTTC
TRBD2 | TRBJ2-1 | once | TRBV10-3 | CAIMAPGTSGNNEQFF | TGTGCCATCATGGCCCCTGGGACTAGCGGAAACAATGAGCAGTTCTTC
NA | TRBJ1-2 | NA | TRBV20-1 | CSASDYGYTF | TGCAGTGCGAGCGACTATGGCTACACCTTC
NA | TRBJ1-3 | NA | TRBV19 | CASLDKASDSGNTIYF | TGTGCCAGCCTGGACAAGGCCTCGGACTCTGGAAACACCATATATTTT
NA | TRBJ2-3 | NA | TRBV2 | CASSYTGSTDTQYF | TGTGCCAGCAGCTATACGGGCTCCACAGATACGCAGTATTTT